Below, one T cell receptor (beta chain) is given with its context. What it recognizes is unknown. V was pared by 5 bases and J by 4 bases, with 6 bases of the junction left unmatched. Germline CDR1 is MDHEN and CDR2 is SYDVKM. The length of the CDR3 is 15 residues. People who had autoimmune disease history or systemic immunosuppression were excluded. The entry originates in a study of OX40 agonist ivuxolimab in advanced cancers. Study details: Ivuxolimab, an antibody that agonizes OX40 (CD134), was administered to the patients. Notes on the study in general: Expanded clones belonging to CD8+ T cells outnumbered, on average, those of CD4+. Among the nonresponders, some also had low normalized T-cell clonal expansion.

The data were produced by immunoSEQ multiplex PCR, yet TCRdb's version contains in-frame clones alone and is incomplete. This table holds 35,000 to 55,000 clones, roughly 94% found once. The TCR sequence derives from an adult with an advanced solid tumor such as melanoma, head and neck, liver or kidney cancer. The genes are TRBV28 and TRBJ2-2; 8 bases align to TRBD1. The sample consisted of CD4+ or CD8+ T cells sorted from blood, taken in a trial of the OX40 agonist ivuxolimab. The CDR3 DNA reads TGTGCCAGCAGTATTTCAGGGGGCGGCACCGGGGAGCTGTTTTTT. Residues: CASSISGGGTGELFF.